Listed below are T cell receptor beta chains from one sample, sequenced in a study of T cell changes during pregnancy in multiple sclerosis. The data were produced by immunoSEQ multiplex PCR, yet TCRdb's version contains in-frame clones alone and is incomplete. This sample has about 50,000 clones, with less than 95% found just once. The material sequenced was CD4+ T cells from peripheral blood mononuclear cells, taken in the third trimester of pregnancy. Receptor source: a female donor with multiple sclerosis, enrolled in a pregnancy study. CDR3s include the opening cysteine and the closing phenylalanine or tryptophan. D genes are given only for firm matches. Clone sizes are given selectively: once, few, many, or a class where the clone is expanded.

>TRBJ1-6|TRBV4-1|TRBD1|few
TGCGCCAGCAGCCAAGATTTATCAGGGGGCACCTATTCACCCCTCCACTTT
CASSQDLSGGTYSPLHF
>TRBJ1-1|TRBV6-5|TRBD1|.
TGTGCCAGCAGTCTAGGGACAGGGTACACTGAAGCTTTCTTT
CASSLGTGYTEAFF
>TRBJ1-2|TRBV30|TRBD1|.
TGTGCCTGGAGTGTAGGGACAGCGCTCGGCTACACCTTC
CAWSVGTALGYTF
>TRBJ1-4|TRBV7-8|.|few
TGTGCCAGCAGCCGAGGGCGAGCGGGTGTTGAAAAACTGTTTTTT
CASSRGRAGVEKLFF
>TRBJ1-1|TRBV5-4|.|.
TGTGCCAGCAGGTTTACAGGGTCCACTGAAGCTTTCTTT
CASRFTGSTEAFF
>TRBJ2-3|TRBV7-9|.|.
TGTGCCAGCAGCTTATCTCGTCTAGACGCAGATACGCAGTATTTT
CASSLSRLDADTQYF
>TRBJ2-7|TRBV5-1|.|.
TGCGCCAGCAGCTTGGGGCACGGGGTAGGTGGCGAGCAGTACTTC
CASSLGHGVGGEQYF
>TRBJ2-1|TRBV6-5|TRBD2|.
TGTGCCAGCAGTTATCTAGCGGGAGTGGGTAATGAGCAGTTCTTC
CASSYLAGVGNEQFF
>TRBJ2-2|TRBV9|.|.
TGTGCCAGCAGCTCTTATCACACCGGGGAGCTGTTTTTT
CASSSYHTGELFF
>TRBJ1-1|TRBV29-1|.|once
TGCAGCGTCCCCCCGGGACAAGTGAACACTGAAGCTTTCTTT
CSVPPGQVNTEAFF
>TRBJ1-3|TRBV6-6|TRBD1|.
TGTGCCAGCATCACAGGGGGCACACTTGGAAACACCATATATTTT
CASITGGTLGNTIYF
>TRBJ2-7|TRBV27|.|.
TGTGCCAGCAGTAGAGGGGACAACTACTACGAGCAGTACTTC
CASSRGDNYYEQYF
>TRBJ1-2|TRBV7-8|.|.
TGTGCCAGCAGTCCTACAACAGGGACGGTGGGCTATGGCTACACCTTC
CASSPTTGTVGYGYTF
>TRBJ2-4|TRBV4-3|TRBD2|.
TGCGCCAGCAGCCAAGATCGGGAGGGGCTCTTTCATTCGTACAAAAACATTCAGTACTTC
CASSQDREGLFHSYKNIQYF
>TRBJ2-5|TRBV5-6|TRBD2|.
TGTGCCAGCAGCTTGGAGCCCACGGGGGGAGAGACCCAGTACTTC
CASSLEPTGGETQYF
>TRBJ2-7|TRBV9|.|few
TGTGCCAGCAGTCCAGGAACGCTTGGCCAAAGCGAGCAGTACTTC
CASSPGTLGQSEQYF
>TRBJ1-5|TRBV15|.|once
TGTGCCACCAGCAAACTTAGCGGAGCGGCCAATAGCAATCAGCCCCAGCATTTT
CATSKLSGAANSNQPQHF
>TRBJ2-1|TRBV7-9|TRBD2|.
TGTGCCAGCAGTCTTATAGTGGGCGGGAGTAAGGACAATGAGCAGTTCTTC
CASSLIVGGSKDNEQFF
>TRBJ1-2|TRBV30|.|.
TGTGCCTGGAGTTTTTGGGAGGGCTATGGCTACACCTTC
CAWSFWEGYGYTF
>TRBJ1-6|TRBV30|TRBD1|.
TGTGCCTGGAGGGGGACAGGGACATATAATTCACCCCTCCACTTT
CAWRGTGTYNSPLHF
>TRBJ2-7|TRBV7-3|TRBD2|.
TGTGCCAGCAGCTTAAGGGCCGGGGGGGAGTACGAGCAGTACTTC
CASSLRAGGEYEQYF
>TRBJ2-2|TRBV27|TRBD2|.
TGTGCCAGCAGTTTAATAGCGGGAGCCGCGAACACCGGGGAGCTGTTTTTT
CASSLIAGAANTGELFF
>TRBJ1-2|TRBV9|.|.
TGTGCCAGCAGCGTATTCTCAACAGGTGGCTACACCTTC
CASSVFSTGGYTF
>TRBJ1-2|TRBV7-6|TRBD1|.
TGTGCCAGCAGCGGTTTGGCCGGGACAGTCTATGGCTACACCTTC
CASSGLAGTVYGYTF
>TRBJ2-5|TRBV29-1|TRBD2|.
TGCAGCCTAAGGACGGGAGGCCAAGAGACCCAGTACTTC
CSLRTGGQETQYF
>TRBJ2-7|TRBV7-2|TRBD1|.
TGTGCCAGCAGTTATATCGGGACAGGGGGGTACGAGCAGTACTTC
CASSYIGTGGYEQYF
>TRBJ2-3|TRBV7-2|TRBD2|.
TGTGCCAGCAGGTCTAGCGGGAGTGGGGGTGATACGCAGTATTTT
CASRSSGSGGDTQYF
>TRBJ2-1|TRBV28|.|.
TGTGCCAGCAGTCCCGTAGCGTTAAGCTCCTACAATGAGCAGTTCTTC
CASSPVALSSYNEQFF
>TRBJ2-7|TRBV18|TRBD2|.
TGTGCCAGCTCACCAACTAGCGTTACAATTTCCTACGAGCAGTACTTC
CASSPTSVTISYEQYF
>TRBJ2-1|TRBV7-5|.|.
TGTGCCAGAAGTTACCGATCTAGCGGGGGGACCTACAATGAGCAGTTCTTC
CARSYRSSGGTYNEQFF
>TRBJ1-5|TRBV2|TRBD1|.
TGTGCCAGCAGGGAACAGGGGTATCAGCCCCAGCATTTT
CASREQGYQPQHF
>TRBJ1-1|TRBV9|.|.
TGTGCCAGCAGCGTAGGTGGGGGGTCAGATATGAACACTGAAGCTTTCTTT
CASSVGGGSDMNTEAFF
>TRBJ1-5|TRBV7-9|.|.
TGTGCCAGCAGCTTAGGGGACACCCAGAACCAGCCCCAGCATTTT
CASSLGDTQNQPQHF
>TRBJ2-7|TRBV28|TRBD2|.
TGTGCCAGCAGTTTTTTATTTTCTAGCGGGGGACTTCACTACGAGCAGTACTTC
CASSFLFSSGGLHYEQYF
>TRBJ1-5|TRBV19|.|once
TGTGCCAGTAGAAAAGAGACCCGGGACACCGGGTACCAGCCCCAGCATTTT
CASRKETRDTGYQPQHF
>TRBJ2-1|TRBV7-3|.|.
TGTGCCAGCAGCTTGCTTGGAGGGTCCCATCCCCACAATGAGCAGTTCTTC
CASSLLGGSHPHNEQFF
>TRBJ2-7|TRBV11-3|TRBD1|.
TGTGCCAGCAGCTCGGGGGGACAGGGTGACCGCGAGCAGTACTTC
CASSSGGQGDREQYF
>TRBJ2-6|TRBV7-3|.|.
TGTGCCAGCAGCCTCCTAGGCTTCCCTGGGGCCAACGTCCTGACTTTC
CASSLLGFPGANVLTF
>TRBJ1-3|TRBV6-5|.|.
TGTGCCAGCAGTTTGGGGGGCTCTGGAAACACCATATATTTT
CASSLGGSGNTIYF
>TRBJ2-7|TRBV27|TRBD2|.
TGTGCCAGCAGTTTAGTTAGCGGGAGCCTCTACGAGCAGTACTTC
CASSLVSGSLYEQYF
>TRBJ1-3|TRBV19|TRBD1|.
TGTGCCAGTAGTATTGGAGGGACAGCCACCGCACTCCCTGGAAACACCATATATTTT
CASSIGGTATALPGNTIYF
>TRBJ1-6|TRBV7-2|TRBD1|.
TGTGCCAGCAGGATGGACAGGAATTATAATTCACCCCTCCACTTT
CASRMDRNYNSPLHF
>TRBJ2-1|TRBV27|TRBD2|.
TGTGCCAGCAGTGCCAGCGGGAGAGGGTTCGATGAGCAGTTCTTC
CASSASGRGFDEQFF
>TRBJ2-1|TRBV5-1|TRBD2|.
TGCGCCAGCAGCTTAATGGGGACTAGCGGGGGTGGGATCGGTGAGCAGTTCTTC
CASSLMGTSGGGIGEQFF
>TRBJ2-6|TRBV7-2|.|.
TGTGCCAGCAGCTTAGGCGGCTCTGGGGCCAACGTCCTGACTTTC
CASSLGGSGANVLTF
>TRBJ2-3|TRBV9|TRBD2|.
TGTGCCAGCAGCCCCCGGGAGGGCAGCACAGATACGCAGTATTTT
CASSPREGSTDTQYF
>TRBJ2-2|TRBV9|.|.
TGTGCCAGCAGCGTGGTAGGGGTCAACACCGGGGAGCTGTTTTTT
CASSVVGVNTGELFF
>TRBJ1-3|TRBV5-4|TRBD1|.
TGTGCCAGCAGCCCGACAGGGACTGGAAACACCATATATTTT
CASSPTGTGNTIYF
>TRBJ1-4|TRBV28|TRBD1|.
TGTGCCAGCAGTGCCGGGACAGGGCTGGGTGGTGAAAAACTGTTTTTT
CASSAGTGLGGEKLFF
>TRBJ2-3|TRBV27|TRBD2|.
TGTGCCAGCCCCTCGGCGGGAGTCACAGATACGCAGTATTTT
CASPSAGVTDTQYF
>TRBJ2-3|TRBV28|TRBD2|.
TGTGCCAGCAGTCCTAGCGGGAGGGGAACAGATACGCAGTATTTT
CASSPSGRGTDTQYF
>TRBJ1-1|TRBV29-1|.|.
TGCAGCGTAGGCATCCCTACGGGGGGCACTGAAGCTTTCTTT
CSVGIPTGGTEAFF
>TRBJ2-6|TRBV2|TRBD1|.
TGTGCCAGCAGTATTCTCACCGGGACAGCGAACTCTGGGGCCAACGTCCTGACTTTC
CASSILTGTANSGANVLTF
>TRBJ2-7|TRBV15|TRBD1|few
TGTGCCACCAGTGCTGTGGACAGGGGAAGCGAGCAGTACTTC
CATSAVDRGSEQYF
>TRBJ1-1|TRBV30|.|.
TGTGCCTGGAACGGACAGTCCCAACGGCGTTCTGAAGCTTTCTTT
CAWNGQSQRRSEAFF